This T cell receptor (beta chain) was documented in a study of shared clonotypes between healthy human individuals (TCRdb year 2020). Looking at the study overall: A couple of women and a few men aged 18 to 49 years were included in the cohort. To increase sequencing depth and limit assay-specific biases, different laboratories used diverse techniques to prepare libraries and sequence TCR repertoires. For each donor, CD4 naive and CD4 memory were each run on three plates, CD8 naive on two plates, and CD8 memory on one plate. To estimate repertoire size and how much clonotype sharing occurs between individuals, the study deeply sequenced the blood TCR repertoires of 5 or 6 healthy adults. Between about 0.8 and 9 billion PBMCs per donor were obtained by leukapheresis.

TCR CDR3 regions were amplified from genomic DNA by multiplex PCR using the deep immunoSEQ assay. Genomic DNA extracted from each cell subset was distributed evenly over all wells of several immunoSEQ 96-well plates, and each plate served as one replicate. For sorted subsets, about 200 ng genomic DNA, equal to 30,000 or so T cell genomes, was loaded into each replicate PCR. Purified libraries were measured with a Qubit 3.0 fluorometer, size-checked on a Bioanalyzer 2100, and measured again with the KAPA Library Quantification kit. Each immunoSEQ 96-well plate was sequenced on its own single-read 150-cycle Illumina NextSeq 550 flow cell. Under the source paper's analysis protocol: Because the immunoSEQ output included only junctional sequences and no quality scores, the filtering could not be the same as the filtering used for full-length reads. Sequences were annotated with PyIR, a Python wrapper for IgBLAST v1.9, and V/J genes and CDR3 were assigned using IMGT germline references. Reads were removed for weak V/J assignments (E-value above 1e-6), missing CDR3, stop codons, out-of-frame junctions, or ambiguous translated residues. V3J clonotypes were defined as sequences sharing the same inferred V gene, J gene, and CDR3 amino acid sequence. Percentage overlap between repertoires was calculated by dividing the number of shared unique clonotypes by the size of the smaller repertoire. RTK rarefaction, the Chao1 estimator, and Recon v2.1 estimates of unobserved clonotypes were used to assess repertoire richness. For all TCRbeta clonotypes obtained by the gDNA method from a few donors, generation probabilities were computed with OLGA. Here the immuneACCESS table is served through TCRdb, limited to in-frame sequences with V and J called. Missing clones are a known gap in these copies; in checked studies unresolved V genes cover under half, and the rest lacks a known reason. V and J calls and clone size follow that table, whereas D and trimming were derived from the DNA. For this sample there are 2 million to 2.5 million clones; 93% appear just once. The ten top clones hold 0.39% of the sample.

The donors were healthy, HIV-negative adults with no recently reported acute infections or vaccinations. Every donor was a Caucasian adult living in Nashville, Tennessee, USA. CD4+ T cells were enriched by magnetic negative selection; naive cells were then positively selected on CD45RA, and the negative fraction formed the memory subset. After blood collection by leukapheresis, PBMCs were isolated using Ficoll-Histopaque density gradient centrifugation and then cryopreserved in the vapor phase of liquid nitrogen. Analytical flow cytometry was used to check the purity and quantity of each magnetically sorted T cell population. Genomic DNA was isolated from each sorted fraction and quantified by UV absorbance on a Nanodrop 2000c. Beyond this particular receptor, the publication reports: Rarefaction of sorted-subset datasets indicated incomplete sequencing despite the large sequencing depth. Based on pairwise subsampling, the degree of clonotype sharing among donors was expected to be affected by sequencing depth. Naive subsets generally had larger estimated clonotype richness than memory subsets did. Because the study included only a small number of donors, the genetic and exposure-history diversity represented was limited. Sharing across a handful of donors was observed for about 4.8% of naive CD4, over 3% of naive CD8, 2% to 2.5% of memory CD4, and roughly 0.4% of memory CD8 clonotypes. Sampling was restricted to blood, and TCR repertoires in tissues likely differ from the TCR repertoires found in blood. Clonotypes shared by all four sorted-subset donors showed higher generation probabilities than non-shared clonotypes.

Taken from the germline V gene, the CDR1 and CDR2 loops are SGHDN and FVKESK. The cysteine opens and the phenylalanine closes a CDR3 of 13 amino acids. Only the CDR3 DNA is retained, 39 bases long and in frame from the first base. Trimming costs V 4 bases and J 5 bases, and their ends lie 9 bases apart. A word on this clone: Its specific antigen is unknown. No quality values exist for individual bases; no much larger clone is one base distant.

The chain joins TRBV14 to TRBJ2-1, with the D gene not confidently named. The sample taken for sequencing was naive CD4+ T cells from PBMCs. The cell subset or site label on this specimen signifies: CD45RA+ positively selected. The sequence came from a man between 18 and 35 years old in good health. Some clones in this sample may be carry-over from other donors' samples. Read as DNA, the sequence is TGTGCCAGCAGCCCGTTCAAAAACAATGAGCAGTTCTTC. Its coded protein is CASSPFKNNEQFF.